The next 9 T cell receptor beta chains were all read from a single sample in a study of T cell responses to AZD1222 COVID-19 vaccine. The protocol was immunoSEQ multiplex PCR, while the TCRdb copy is restricted to in-frame clones and leaves out a portion. The table lists 130,000 to 150,000 clones, over 85% of them singletons. Sequenced here: peripheral blood, sampled 28 days after the second AZD1222 dose. These receptors were collected from an adult who received the AZD1222 COVID-19 vaccine.

The gene calls are TRBV6-5 and TRBJ2-1; D is unclear. Germline V gives CDR1 MNHEY, CDR2 SVGAGI. Trimming left V 6 bases short and J 2 bases short, with 11 bases between. The CDR3 has 14 residues. CDR3 region: CASSSTRTYNEQFF. In DNA, the CDR3 is TGTGCCAGCAGCTCGACTCGGACCTACAATGAGCAGTTCTTC.

The chain has TRBV7-9 and TRBJ1-5, with 7 bases lining up with TRBD1. Trimming cost V 6 bases and J 4 bases; bases outside gene matches: 9. Germline CDR1 is SEHNR and CDR2 is FQNEAQ (reference sequence). This CDR3 comprises 15 residues. The DNA of the CDR3 is TGTGCCAGCAGTTCCGTGGAGGGGGCGAATCAGCCCCAGCATTTT. Encoded protein: CASSSVEGANQPQHF.

The gene calls are TRBV14 and TRBJ1-1; tentative D call: TRBD1 (6 bases). The ends were cut back, 4 bases at V and 2 bases at J, with 14 bases in the middle. This CDR3 region has 15 residues. Germline CDR1 SGHDN, CDR2 FVKESK. The CDR3 is CASSLRTAFNTEAFF. DNA of the CDR3: TGTGCCAGCAGCCTTAGGACAGCCTTTAACACTGAAGCTTTCTTT.

The rearrangement links TRBV19 to TRBJ1-1; TRBD1 agrees at 8 bases. The germline V gene encodes CDR1 LNHDA and CDR2 SQIVND (reference sequence). The CDR3 is 15 residues long. The trim removed 5 bases at V and 3 bases at J, leaving 8 bases unmatched. In nucleotides, the CDR3 is TGTGCCAGTAGTCTTTCCGAGACAGGGGACACTGAAGCTTTCTTT. It translates to CASSLSETGDTEAFF.

This rearrangement joins TRBV18 to TRBJ1-2; 8 bases are a match to TRBD1. The germline V gene encodes CDR1 KGHSH and CDR2 LQKENI. CDR3 length: 14 residues. Losses at the gene ends were 6 bases for V and 6 bases for J; bases not matched to a gene: 9. Here the CDR3 reads CASSGQGAYNGYTF. DNA for the CDR3: TGTGCCAGCTCCGGCCAGGGGGCGTATAATGGCTACACCTTC.

The chain links TRBV5-6 to TRBJ2-5; 7 nucleotides agree with TRBD2. V lost 0 bases and J lost 7; bases outside the gene matches: 6. Germline values: CDR1 SGHDT, CDR2 YYEEEE. This CDR3 has 14 residues. The CDR3 loop is CASSLGAGVRTQYF. The DNA for the CDR3 is TGTGCCAGCAGCTTGGGGGCGGGAGTTCGGACCCAGTACTTC.

The J gene is TRBJ1-2, the V gene TRBV4-1, with 7 bases aligning to TRBD1. Trimming cost V 5 bases and J 2 bases; bases outside gene matches: 8. Germline V gene sequence: CDR1 MGHRA, CDR2 YSYEKL. CDR3 length equals 15 residues. The CDR3 sequence is CASSMGQSLNYGYTF. The CDR3 region has the DNA TGCGCCAGCAGCATGGGACAGTCACTAAACTATGGCTACACCTTC.

The J gene is TRBJ1-6, the V gene TRBV19; 10 bases are a match to TRBD1. Germline CDR1 LNHDA, CDR2 SQIVND (reference sequence). CDR3 length: 15 amino acids. The ends lost 0 bases at V and 14 bases at J; junction bases unmatched: 7. The CDR3 region is CASSIETGGALTLHF. CDR3 nucleotides: TGTGCCAGTAGTATAGAGACAGGGGGCGCATTGACCCTCCACTTT.

The V call is TRBV28, the J call TRBJ2-7; 11 bases fit TRBD1. Germline V lookup: CDR1 MDHEN, CDR2 SYDVKM. The CDR3 has 14 amino acids. Trimming removed 6 bases from V and 4 bases from J; junction bases left unmatched: 5. CDR3 nucleotide sequence: TGTGCCAGCAGCCGGGACAGGGGGAGGTACGAGCAGTACTTC. Its translation is CASSRDRGRYEQYF.